This T cell receptor (beta chain) was sequenced for a study of blood T cell repertoires in COVID-19. Original methodology: Reference gene primer amplification yielded estimated nucleated cell counts. The protocol was immunoSEQ multiplex PCR, while the TCRdb copy is restricted to in-frame clones and leaves out a portion. V and J calls and clone size come straight from that table; D and trimming were deduced from the DNA. The repertoire holds 30,000 to 35,000 clones, with roughly 85% as singletons. This CDR3 is 15 amino acids long. Germline-derived CDR1 and CDR2 are MNHNY and SVGAGI (reference sequence). The V gene end was trimmed by 5 bases and the J gene end by 4 bases; junction bases not matched to a gene: 9.

Sample: peripheral blood. The chain is built from TRBV6-6 and TRBJ1-1; 8 nucleotides line up with TRBD1. The sequence was obtained from a human donor with acute or convalescent COVID-19. The donor label of this sample is uncertain. CDR3 loop: CASSLWTGTTTEAFF. CDR3 DNA sequence: TGTGCCAGCAGTCTTTGGACAGGGACCACCACTGAAGCTTTCTTT.